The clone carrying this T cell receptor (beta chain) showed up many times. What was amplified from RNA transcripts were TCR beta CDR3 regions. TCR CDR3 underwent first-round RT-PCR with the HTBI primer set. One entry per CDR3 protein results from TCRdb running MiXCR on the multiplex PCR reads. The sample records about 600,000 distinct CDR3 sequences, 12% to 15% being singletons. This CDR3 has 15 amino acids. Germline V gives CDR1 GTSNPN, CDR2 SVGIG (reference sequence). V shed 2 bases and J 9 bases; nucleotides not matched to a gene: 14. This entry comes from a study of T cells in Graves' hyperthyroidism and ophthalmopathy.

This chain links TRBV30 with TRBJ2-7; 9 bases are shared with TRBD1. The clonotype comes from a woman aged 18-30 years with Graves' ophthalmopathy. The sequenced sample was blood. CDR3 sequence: CAWSSGQGKTRGQYF. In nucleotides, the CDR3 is TGTGCCTGGAGTTCCGGACAGGGGAAAACGCGCGGGCAGTACTTC. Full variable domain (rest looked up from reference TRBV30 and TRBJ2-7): SQTIHQWPATLVQPVGSPLSLECTVEGTSNPNLYWYRQAAGRGLQLLFYSVGIGQISSEVPQNLSASRPQDRQFILSSKKLLLSDSGFYLCAWSSGQGKTRGQYFGPGTRLTVT.